Listed here are 31 T cell receptor beta chains from one sample, sequenced in a study of T cell repertoires and Cas9 in healthy adults. Clones were read by immunoSEQ multiplex PCR, and TCRdb kept only the in-frame ones, dropping some. Counted here are tens of thousands of clones, around 90% occurring once; the ten biggest clones make up approximately 0.77%. What was sequenced was CD4+ effector T cells (CD127+, CD25-, CD137-, CD154-) from PBMCs; culture status not recorded. These receptor sequences come from a human donor in good health.

This chain connects TRBV4-3 to TRBJ2-1, with D tentatively TRBD2 (6 bases). The germline CDR1 and CDR2 sequences are LGHNA and YSLEER. The V end was cut by 1 base, the J end by 5 bases, with 9 bases between. CDR3 length: 14 amino acids. This CDR3 is CASSQGAGNNEQFF. The CDR3 region has the DNA TGCGCCAGCAGCCAAGGGGCGGGGAACAATGAGCAGTTCTTC.

The chain links TRBV5-5 to TRBJ1-1; no reliable D call. This CDR3 has 13 residues. Trimming cost V 3 bases and J 1 base, with 7 bases left between them. The germline V gene has CDR1 SGHKS and CDR2 YYEKEE (reference sequence). The CDR3 protein is CASSWVANTEAFF. CDR3 DNA: TGTGCCAGCAGCTGGGTCGCGAACACTGAAGCTTTCTTT.

J is TRBJ1-5 and V is TRBV18; 8 bases are a match to TRBD1. This CDR3 is 14 amino acids long. Trimming cost V 3 bases and J 4 bases; bases outside gene matches: 2. CDR1 KGHSH and CDR2 LQKENI come from the germline V gene. CDR3 bases: TGTGCCAGCTCACCTGGACAGGGTAATCAGCCCCAGCATTTT. This translates into CASSPGQGNQPQHF.

Here the CDR3 reads CASSRLQVIANEQFF. CDR3 nucleotide sequence: TGCGCCAGCAGCAGATTGCAGGTAATAGCCAATGAGCAGTTCTTC. This chain joins TRBV4-1 and TRBJ2-1, with D uncertain. The CDR3 sequence is 15 residues long. Trimming removed 5 bases from V and 6 bases from J, with 17 bases in between. In germline, CDR1 is MGHRA, CDR2 YSYEKL.

The CDR3 coding sequence is TGTGCCAGCAGTCCCATCGGGGCCGGAGCTTTCTTT. Protein product: CASSPIGAGAFF. The chain has TRBV27 and TRBJ1-1; D is possibly TRBD1 (5 bases). The germline V gene has CDR1 MNHEY and CDR2 SMNVEV (reference sequence). V shed 5 bases and J shed 10 bases, with 14 bases lying between them. The CDR3 covers 12 residues.

Concerning this clone: Other DNA sequences within the sample encode an identical CDR3. This chain uses TRBV7-2 with TRBJ1-3, with D unclear. Germline values: CDR1 SGHTA, CDR2 FQGNSA. V was trimmed by 2 bases and J by 4 bases, leaving 3 bases between them. CDR3 length: 12 amino acids. The CDR3 is CASSLSGNTIYF. The CDR3 DNA follows: TGTGCCAGCAGCTTATCCGGAAACACCATATATTTT.

V and J are TRBV7-9 and TRBJ1-1; tentative D call: TRBD1 (6 bases). The CDR3 length is 16 residues. From germline, CDR1 is SEHNR and CDR2 FQNEAQ (reference sequence). V was trimmed by 5 bases and J by 5 bases, leaving 21 bases between them. CDR3 coding DNA: TGTGCCAGCAGCCCTCCCGGGTCAAGGGGGGAAACTGAAGCTTTCTTT. This gives the protein CASSPPGSRGETEAFF.

The V and J genes are TRBV7-2 and TRBJ2-2, with D perhaps matching TRBD1 (5 bases). The V and J ends lost 1 base and 2 bases respectively, with 8 bases between them. This CDR3 has 15 amino acids. Germline V gene data show CDR1 as SGHTA and CDR2 as FQGNSA. DNA for the CDR3: TGTGCCAGCAGCTTAGGACAGACTAACACCGGGGAGCTGTTTTTT. It yields the protein CASSLGQTNTGELFF.

This clone came up once. The chain carries TRBV10-3 and TRBJ1-3; D is possibly TRBD1 (5 bases). The V and J ends lost 3 bases and 0 bases respectively, with 12 bases between them. This CDR3 is 16 amino acids long. The germline gives CDR1 ENHRY, CDR2 SYGVKD. The CDR3 DNA is TGTGCCATCAGTGATTTAGGGGCACCCTCTGGAAACACCATATATTTT. It specifies CAISDLGAPSGNTIYF.

The rearrangement uses TRBV2 and TRBJ2-7; the D gene is possibly TRBD2 (6 bases). The V end lost 5 bases, the J end lost 3 bases, and 23 bases lay between the germline ends. The CDR3 is made up of 17 amino acids. CDR1 is SNHLY and CDR2 is FYNNEI in the germline V gene. The CDR3 loop reads CASSYWRTKGLYYEQYF. The DNA for the CDR3 is TGTGCCAGCAGTTATTGGCGAACTAAGGGACTTTACTACGAGCAGTACTTC. Full variable domain (rest looked up from reference TRBV2 and TRBJ2-7): EPEVTQTPSHQVTQMGQEVILRCVPISNHLYFYWYRQILGQKVEFLVSFYNNEISEKSEIFDDQFSVERPDGSNFTLKIRSTKLEDSAMYFCASSYWRTKGLYYEQYFGPGTRLTVT.

This chain uses TRBV30 with TRBJ1-4; D is uncertain. Trimming shortened V by 0 bases and J by 3 bases, and 11 bases separated the two germline ends. The length of the CDR3 is 15 residues. CDR1 and CDR2 from the germline V gene are GTSNPN and SVGIG (reference sequence). CDR3 region: CAWSVRNGPNEKLFF. CDR3 in DNA: TGTGCCTGGAGTGTACGGAACGGTCCTAATGAAAAACTGTTTTTT.

This clone showed up just a few times. The chain has TRBV27 and TRBJ2-3; D gene uncertain. Germline-derived CDR1 and CDR2 are MNHEY and SMNVEV (reference sequence). Trimming took off 6 bases at V and 6 bases at J, with 13 bases between the two ends. CDR3 size: 13 residues. The CDR3 reads CASRHSLRDTQYF. CDR3 DNA: TGTGCCAGCAGACATAGTCTCCGGGATACGCAGTATTTT.

The V and J genes are TRBV19 and TRBJ1-1, with 7 bases that match TRBD1. CDR1 LNHDA and CDR2 SQIVND come from the germline V gene (reference sequence). V was pared by 5 bases and J by 6 bases, with 9 bases of the junction left unmatched. This CDR3 has 14 residues. Here the CDR3 DNA reads TGTGCCAGTAGTCTCCGGGACAGTTCCCCTGAAGCTTTCTTT. Translating it yields CASSLRDSSPEAFF.

This chain connects TRBV19 to TRBJ2-1; 12 bases fit TRBD2. The CDR3 is 17 amino acids. Trimming cost V 8 bases and J 10 bases; bases outside gene matches: 18. CDR1 and CDR2 (germline): LNHDA, SQIVND (reference sequence). The CDR3 DNA is TGTGCCAGTTCCCCCGGGACTAGCGGGCCACTTTACCGGGAGCAGTTCTTC. This encodes CASSPGTSGPLYREQFF.

The CDR3 bases are TGTGCCAGCAGCTCCCCGGGTGTTCTTCCCTACTATGGCTACACCTTC. Translation gives CASSSPGVLPYYGYTF. The chain combines TRBV11-2 with TRBJ1-2, with D unclear. V was cut by 4 bases and J by 3 bases, with 18 bases left in between. The V gene's germline CDR1 is SGHAT and CDR2 FQNNGV. The CDR3 loop spans 16 amino acids. The full variable domain, rest sourced from reference TRBV11-2 and TRBJ1-2, is EAGVAQSPRYKIIEKRQSVAFWCNPISGHATLYWYQQILGQGPKLLIQFQNNGVVDDSQLPKDRFSAERLKGVDSTLKIQPAKLEDSAVYLCASSSPGVLPYYGYTFGSGTRLTVV.

The J gene is TRBJ1-5, the V gene TRBV6-5, with D perhaps matching TRBD1 (6 bases). This CDR3 has 14 residues. The germline V and J ends were trimmed by 6 bases and 4 bases, with 13 bases remaining between them. The germline CDR1 and CDR2 sequences are MNHEY and SVGAGI. CDR3 in DNA: TGTGCCAGCAGCACGGGAGGGGGGAATCAGCCCCAGCATTTT. Protein: CASSTGGGNQPQHF.

The rearrangement links TRBV4-1 to TRBJ1-4, with D hard to call. The CDR3 consists of 15 residues. The germline V and J ends were trimmed by 0 bases and 10 bases, with 15 bases remaining between them. Per germline, CDR1 MGHRA and CDR2 YSYEKL. The CDR3 DNA reads as TGCGCCAGCAGCCAAGAGGGGTGGTCTCGCGGAAAACTGTTTTTT. Translating it yields CASSQEGWSRGKLFF.

This clone was observed once. The chain has TRBV19 and TRBJ1-1; D is undetermined. Germline values: CDR1 LNHDA, CDR2 SQIVND (reference sequence). V was clipped by 8 bases and J by 1 base, with 8 bases between them. CDR3 size: 12 residues. This CDR3 is CASLRGNTEAFF. Written as DNA, the CDR3 is TGTGCCAGTTTGCGCGGGAACACTGAAGCTTTCTTT.

The V call is TRBV18, the J call TRBJ1-6, with D possibly TRBD1 on 5 matching bases. The germline V and J ends were trimmed by 4 bases and 7 bases, with 14 bases remaining between them. Germline V CDR1 and CDR2: KGHSH, LQKENI. This CDR3 region has 15 residues. CDR3 sequence (DNA): TGTGCCAGCTCACAAGCCGGGACGGAGAATTCACCCCTCCACTTT. This codes for CASSQAGTENSPLHF.

As for this clone: The same CDR3 arises from other DNA sequences in this sample as well. This chain uses TRBV6-1 with TRBJ2-7; 7 bases are a match to TRBD2. After removal of 4 bases from V and 3 bases from J, the junction contained 6 bases not matched to a gene. This CDR3 contains 14 residues. Looked up from germline, CDR1 is MNHNS and CDR2 is SASEGT. The CDR3 region is CASSVTGTNYEQYV. CDR3 nucleotide sequence: TGTGCCAGCAGTGTAACCGGGACTAACTACGAGCAGTACGTC.

The chain recombines TRBV7-9 with TRBJ2-3; D unresolved. Between the trimmed V and J ends, which lost 1 base and 4 bases, there was a span of 12 bases. The CDR3 has 15 amino acids. Germline-derived CDR1 and CDR2 are SEHNR and FQNEAQ (reference sequence). CDR3 loop: CASSLDAEGSDTQYF. CDR3 sequence (DNA): TGTGCCAGCAGCTTAGATGCGGAAGGGTCAGATACGCAGTATTTT.

This sequence joins TRBV10-3 and TRBJ1-2, with D unclear. Germline CDR1 ENHRY, CDR2 SYGVKD. This CDR3 has 14 residues. With 0 bases removed from V and 2 bases from J, the gap between germline ends came to 7 bases. The CDR3 protein is CAISESRGNYGYTF. For the CDR3, the DNA is TGTGCCATCAGTGAGTCGAGAGGGAACTATGGCTACACCTTC.

This chain uses TRBV9 with TRBJ2-1; 13 nucleotides align to TRBD2. From germline, CDR1 is SGDLS and CDR2 YYNGEE. This CDR3 contains 18 residues. V lost 5 bases and J lost 4; bases outside the gene matches: 12. CDR3 coding DNA: TGTGCCAGCAGTATACTAGCGGGAGGGCCAAATTCTTACAATGAGCAGTTCTTC. Amino acid sequence: CASSILAGGPNSYNEQFF.

The chain employs TRBV6-1 and TRBJ2-2; 8 positions match TRBD1. Trimming cost V 8 bases and J 1 base; bases outside gene matches: 0. Germline V CDR1 and CDR2: MNHNS, SASEGT. CDR3 size: 13 residues. The CDR3 sequence: CASDRGNTGELFF. CDR3 in DNA: TGTGCCAGCGACAGGGGGAACACCGGGGAGCTGTTTTTT.

The chain has TRBV30 and TRBJ1-5; D is perhaps TRBD1 (5 bases). The CDR3 sequence is 14 residues long. With 5 bases removed from V and 7 bases from J, the gap between germline ends came to 18 bases. Germline-derived CDR1 and CDR2 are GTSNPN and SVGIG (reference sequence). CDR3 protein: CAWSPGLGGQPQHF. In DNA form, the CDR3 reads TGTGCCTGGTCACCGGGACTTGGAGGACAGCCCCAGCATTTT.

The chain recombines TRBV5-6 with TRBJ2-7, with D unresolved. The CDR3 extends over 15 amino acids. Germline loops: CDR1 SGHDT, CDR2 YYEEEE. V was pared by 0 bases and J by 1 base, with 11 bases between. CDR3 coding DNA: TGTGCCAGCAGCTTGGCTGGTCGGACGTCCTACGAGCAGTACGTC. This encodes CASSLAGRTSYEQYV.

J is TRBJ2-3 and V is TRBV11-3; D gene ambiguous. Germline V gene sequence: CDR1 SGHNT, CDR2 YENEEA. V shed 3 bases and J shed 6 bases, with 4 bases lying between them. CDR3 length equals 11 residues. The CDR3 region is CASSFMDTQYF. CDR3 bases: TGTGCCAGCAGCTTCATGGATACGCAGTATTTT.

V is TRBV7-9 and J is TRBJ2-3, with D possibly TRBD1 on 5 matching bases. The CDR3 is 14 amino acids. From germline, CDR1 is SEHNR and CDR2 FQNEAQ (reference sequence). The V and J ends lost 5 bases and 3 bases respectively, with 12 bases between them. CDR3 in amino acids: CASSPVGPTDTQYF. The DNA of the CDR3 is TGTGCCAGCAGCCCCGTGGGGCCGACAGATACGCAGTATTTT.

This clone occurred once. This chain joins TRBV9 and TRBJ2-2; 12 bases are shared with TRBD2. Germline-derived CDR1 and CDR2 are SGDLS and YYNGEE. The trim removed 2 bases at V and 4 bases at J, leaving 3 bases unmatched. The CDR3 totals 16 residues. CDR3 bases: TGTGCCAGCAGCGTCGGACTAGCGGGGCCCACCGGGGAGCTGTTTTTT. Amino acid sequence: CASSVGLAGPTGELFF.

This sequence joins TRBV7-2 and TRBJ2-5; 12 bases are shared with TRBD2. The junction had 5 bases not matched to a gene; V was cut back by 5 bases and J by 4 bases. Germline assignment: CDR1 SGHTA and CDR2 FQGNSA. The CDR3 is 15 amino acids. The CDR3 loop is CASSASGGAAETQYF. CDR3 sequence (DNA): TGTGCCAGCAGCGCTAGCGGGGGGGCGGCAGAGACCCAGTACTTC.

This rearrangement joins TRBV27 to TRBJ1-2; maybe TRBD1 (6 bases). Trimming left V 5 bases short and J 8 bases short, with 15 bases between. The CDR3 length is 13 residues. Germline V gene lookup returns CDR1 MNHEY and CDR2 SMNVEV (reference sequence). For the CDR3, the DNA is TGTGCCAGCAGTATGGACAGAGTCGGGGGCTACACCTTC. Translated: CASSMDRVGGYTF.